This T cell receptor (beta chain) was sequenced in a study of T-cell reconstitution after alpha-beta-depleted transplantation in children (dated by TCRdb to between 2015 and 2016). Background on the whole study: Using TCR repertoire profiling, the study quantitatively followed how T-cell immune reconstitution unfolded in children after TCRalphabeta/CD19-depleted allogeneic hematopoietic cell transplantation.

What the treatment or condition label conveys for this sample: allogeneic hematopoietic cell transplantation with graft depleted of TCRalphabeta T cells and CD19 B cells. TCRalphabeta/CD19-depleted allogeneic hematopoietic cell grafts were given to the transplant recipients, all of whom were children. The paper as a whole reports these results and caveats: Apparently early alphabetaT-cell count recovery about two months after transplant reportedly relied on only several hundred rapidly expanded clones derived from non-depleted graft cells. Over subsequent months, a decline in hyperexpanded clone frequencies was noted, and after one year, T-cell counts and TCRbeta diversity were mostly ascribed to newly produced T cells. In some patients, the high TCRbeta diversity seen at day 60 was put down to recipient T cells and intrathymic progenitors that had survived conditioning.

Library method: PCR. TCRdb names Illumina HiSeq 2500 as the instrument used. TCR libraries were prepared with molecular barcoding, using unique molecular identifiers to normalize TCRbeta repertoire quantification. TCRdb applied fastp at Q25 and MiXCR to the public reads, then kept only in-frame beta chains. Identical CDR3 proteins give one entry, which carries the most common genes and DNA. This sample holds approximately 47,000 distinct CDR3 sequences; 50% to 55% were observed only once. The ten largest clones add up to roughly two fifths of the sample. V and J lose 5 bases and 6 bases, and a span of 14 bases separates them. CDR1 and CDR2 were assigned from the germline V gene (reference sequence) as LGHDT and YNNKEL. Including the terminal cysteine and phenylalanine, the CDR3 comprises 14 residues. Of all the DNA, just the CDR3 is kept, 42 bases in frame from base 1. Remarks on this clonotype: The clone's antigen remains unknown. Base qualities are not at hand, and no much larger clone is one base apart.

Sample: peripheral blood, taken before TCRalphabeta/CD19-depleted stem cell transplant. The TCR originated in a boy in the first two years of life with SCID, due to receive a stem cell transplant. This chain is built from TRBV3-1 and TRBJ2-1; the D gene is not confidently resolved. The CDR3 here reads CASSSGPVSNEQFF. The DNA sequence is as follows: TGTGCCAGCAGCTCCGGACCGGTTTCCAATGAGCAGTTCTTC.